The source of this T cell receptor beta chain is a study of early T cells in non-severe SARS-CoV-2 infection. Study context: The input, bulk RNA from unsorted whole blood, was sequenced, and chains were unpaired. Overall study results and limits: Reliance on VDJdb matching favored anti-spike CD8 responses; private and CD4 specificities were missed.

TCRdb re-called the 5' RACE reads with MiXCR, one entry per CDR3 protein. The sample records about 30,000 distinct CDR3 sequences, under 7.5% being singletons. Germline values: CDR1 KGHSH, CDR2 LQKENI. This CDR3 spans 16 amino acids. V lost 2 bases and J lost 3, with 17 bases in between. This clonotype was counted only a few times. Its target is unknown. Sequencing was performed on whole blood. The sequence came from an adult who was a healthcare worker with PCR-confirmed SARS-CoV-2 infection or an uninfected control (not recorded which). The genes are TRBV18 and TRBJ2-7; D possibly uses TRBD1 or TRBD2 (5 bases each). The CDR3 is CASSPYSGTAVYEQYF. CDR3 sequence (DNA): TGTGCCAGCTCACCATATTCCGGGACGGCAGTCTACGAGCAGTACTTC.